These T cell receptor beta chains were read from a single sample in a study of radiotherapy plus CTLA-4 blockade in lung cancer. Method: immunoSEQ multiplex PCR; TCRdb's copy keeps in-frame clones and lacks some. The sample includes 35,000 to 50,000 clones, roughly four fifths of them seen just once. Sequences were derived from peripheral blood, sampled from a patient treated with radiotherapy plus ipilimumab. These receptor sequences come from a human donor with non-small cell lung cancer who had a complete response to radiotherapy plus ipilimumab. Both conserved end residues are part of each CDR3. Fields, in order: CDR3 protein, CDR3 DNA, V gene, CDR3 length, clone size, D gene, J gene. A D gene is named only where the DNA matches it firmly. Size values are once, few and many counts, or a class for expanded clones, and some rows have none.

CDR3aa: CASSPEAGAYEQYF
CDR3nt: TGTGCCAGCTCACCAGAAGCGGGAGCCTACGAGCAGTACTTC
v_gene: TRBV18
len: 14
abundance: few
d_gene: TRBD2
j_gene: TRBJ2-7

CDR3aa: CASSPGGGYSNEQFF
CDR3nt: TGCGCCAGCAGCCCCGGGGGGGGGTATTCCAATGAGCAGTTCTTC
v_gene: TRBV5-1
len: 15
abundance: once
d_gene: TRBD2
j_gene: TRBJ2-1

CDR3aa: CASSPNTGGRFGNTIYF
CDR3nt: TGTGCCAGCTCACCAAATACAGGGGGCCGATTTGGAAACACCATATATTTT
v_gene: TRBV18
len: 17
abundance: -
d_gene: TRBD1
j_gene: TRBJ1-3

CDR3aa: CASSLGSVYYGYTF
CDR3nt: TGTGCCAGCAGCTTGGGTTCCGTTTACTATGGCTACACCTTC
v_gene: TRBV5-5
len: 14
abundance: -
d_gene: -
j_gene: TRBJ1-2

CDR3aa: CAWSIVETQYF
CDR3nt: TGTGCCTGGAGTATCGTGGAGACCCAGTACTTC
v_gene: TRBV30
len: 11
abundance: -
d_gene: -
j_gene: TRBJ2-5

CDR3aa: CASSLGGGFAEAFF
CDR3nt: TGTGCCAGCAGCTTAGGGGGGGGATTCGCTGAAGCTTTCTTT
v_gene: TRBV7-2
len: 14
abundance: -
d_gene: -
j_gene: TRBJ1-1

CDR3aa: CAWSVRGSGNQPQHF
CDR3nt: TGTGCCTGGAGTGTACGGGGGTCGGGCAATCAGCCCCAGCATTTT
v_gene: TRBV30
len: 15
abundance: once
d_gene: -
j_gene: TRBJ1-5

CDR3aa: CSVSRGLGTGELFF
CDR3nt: TGCAGCGTTTCTAGGGGGCTGGGGACCGGGGAGCTGTTTTTT
v_gene: TRBV29-1
len: 14
abundance: -
d_gene: TRBD1
j_gene: TRBJ2-2

CDR3aa: CASSEGRFRPAFF
CDR3nt: TGTGCCAGCAGTGAGGGTAGATTCAGGCCGGCGTTCTTC
v_gene: TRBV2
len: 13
abundance: few
d_gene: -
j_gene: TRBJ2-1

CDR3aa: CASSLDRAGTQTYEQYF
CDR3nt: TGTGCCAGTAGCTTAGATCGGGCGGGTACACAAACCTACGAGCAGTACTTC
v_gene: TRBV19
len: 17
abundance: -
d_gene: -
j_gene: TRBJ2-7

CDR3aa: CASRDRVQQETQYF
CDR3nt: TGTGCCAGCAGGGACAGGGTACAACAAGAGACCCAGTACTTC
v_gene: TRBV2
len: 14
abundance: once
d_gene: TRBD1
j_gene: TRBJ2-5

CDR3aa: CASSSGGSGPNTIYF
CDR3nt: TGCGCCAGCAGCTCGGGGGGCTCCGGGCCCAACACCATATATTTT
v_gene: TRBV5-1
len: 15
abundance: few
d_gene: -
j_gene: TRBJ1-3

CDR3aa: CASSPRTGPEAFF
CDR3nt: TGTGCCAGCTCACCACGTACAGGGCCTGAAGCTTTCTTT
v_gene: TRBV18
len: 13
abundance: -
d_gene: -
j_gene: TRBJ1-1

CDR3aa: CAIRTGSAHEQYF
CDR3nt: TGTGCCATAAGGACAGGTTCGGCCCACGAGCAGTACTTC
v_gene: TRBV10-3
len: 13
abundance: medium-sized
d_gene: TRBD1
j_gene: TRBJ2-7

CDR3aa: CASSSLTGAYEQYF
CDR3nt: TGTGCCAGCAGTTCCTTGACAGGGGCCTACGAGCAGTACTTC
v_gene: TRBV6-5
len: 14
abundance: -
d_gene: TRBD1
j_gene: TRBJ2-7

CDR3aa: CASSRTGTGSNEQYF
CDR3nt: TGCGCCAGCAGCCGTACCGGGACAGGGAGTAACGAGCAGTACTTC
v_gene: TRBV4-1
len: 15
abundance: -
d_gene: TRBD1
j_gene: TRBJ2-7

CDR3aa: CASSLTTGGSYNSPLHF
CDR3nt: TGTGCCAGCAGCTTAACGACAGGTGGCTCCTATAATTCACCCCTCCACTTT
v_gene: TRBV7-8
len: 17
abundance: -
d_gene: -
j_gene: TRBJ1-6

CDR3aa: CASSRLVIGTGASNQPQHF
CDR3nt: TGTGCCAGCTCACGACTCGTAATCGGGACAGGGGCTAGCAATCAGCCCCAGCATTTT
v_gene: TRBV18
len: 19
abundance: -
d_gene: TRBD1
j_gene: TRBJ1-5

CDR3aa: CASTPAKTGVNEQFF
CDR3nt: TGTGCCAGCACGCCTGCTAAAACAGGGGTAAATGAGCAGTTCTTC
v_gene: TRBV2
len: 15
abundance: few
d_gene: TRBD1
j_gene: TRBJ2-1

CDR3aa: CASGDFVGEQYF
CDR3nt: TGCGCCAGTGGGGACTTCGTGGGGGAGCAGTACTTC
v_gene: TRBV10-1
len: 12
abundance: few
d_gene: -
j_gene: TRBJ2-7

CDR3aa: CASSERQTYEQYF
CDR3nt: TGTGCCAGCAGTGAACGACAGACCTACGAGCAGTACTTC
v_gene: TRBV2
len: 13
abundance: -
d_gene: -
j_gene: TRBJ2-7

CDR3aa: CASKGQGVDTGELFF
CDR3nt: TGTGCCAGTAAGGGACAGGGAGTAGACACCGGGGAGCTGTTTTTT
v_gene: TRBV19
len: 15
abundance: -
d_gene: TRBD1
j_gene: TRBJ2-2

CDR3aa: CSVQGREGSYNEQFF
CDR3nt: TGCAGCGTCCAAGGGCGGGAGGGCTCCTACAATGAGCAGTTCTTC
v_gene: TRBV29-1
len: 15
abundance: -
d_gene: TRBD2
j_gene: TRBJ2-1

CDR3aa: CASSQSGQPNTEAFF
CDR3nt: TGCGCCAGCAGCCAATCGGGACAGCCTAACACTGAAGCTTTCTTT
v_gene: TRBV5-1
len: 15
abundance: -
d_gene: TRBD1
j_gene: TRBJ1-1

CDR3aa: CASSLGDSLANSYEQYF
CDR3nt: TGTGCCAGCAGCTTAGGGGACTCACTGGCGAACTCCTACGAGCAGTACTTC
v_gene: TRBV7-6
len: 17
abundance: -
d_gene: -
j_gene: TRBJ2-7

CDR3aa: CAWSHRGSNQPQHF
CDR3nt: TGTGCCTGGAGTCACCGGGGAAGCAATCAGCCCCAGCATTTT
v_gene: TRBV30
len: 14
abundance: -
d_gene: -
j_gene: TRBJ1-5

CDR3aa: CASQDRGDSTNEKLFF
CDR3nt: TGCGCCAGCCAGGACAGGGGGGATTCAACTAATGAAAAACTGTTTTTT
v_gene: TRBV4-1
len: 16
abundance: -
d_gene: TRBD1
j_gene: TRBJ1-4

CDR3aa: CASSLYGGGKAYGYTF
CDR3nt: TGTGCCAGCAGTTTATATGGGGGGGGAAAGGCATATGGCTACACCTTC
v_gene: TRBV27
len: 16
abundance: few
d_gene: -
j_gene: TRBJ1-2

CDR3aa: CSAMGQAF
CDR3nt: TGCAGTGCTATGGGACAGGCCTTT
v_gene: TRBV20-1
len: 8
abundance: few
d_gene: TRBD1
j_gene: TRBJ1-1

CDR3aa: CASSIRTGGMNTEAFF
CDR3nt: TGTGCCAGTAGTATAAGGACAGGGGGGATGAACACTGAAGCTTTCTTT
v_gene: TRBV19
len: 16
abundance: few
d_gene: TRBD1
j_gene: TRBJ1-1

CDR3aa: CAWGASDRDGLGYTF
CDR3nt: TGTGCCTGGGGGGCCTCGGACAGGGATGGACTTGGCTACACCTTC
v_gene: TRBV30
len: 15
abundance: -
d_gene: TRBD1
j_gene: TRBJ1-2

CDR3aa: CASSPLAGDDNEQFF
CDR3nt: TGTGCCAGCTCACCACTGGCGGGGGACGACAATGAGCAGTTCTTC
v_gene: TRBV18
len: 15
abundance: -
d_gene: TRBD2
j_gene: TRBJ2-1

CDR3aa: CATSRKTGTHNNEQFF
CDR3nt: TGTGCCACCAGCAGGAAAACCGGGACTCACAACAATGAGCAGTTCTTC
v_gene: TRBV15
len: 16
abundance: -
d_gene: -
j_gene: TRBJ2-1

CDR3aa: CASSLGTDTYEQYF
CDR3nt: TGCGCCAGCAGCTTAGGGACAGATACCTACGAGCAGTACTTC
v_gene: TRBV5-1
len: 14
abundance: -
d_gene: TRBD1
j_gene: TRBJ2-7